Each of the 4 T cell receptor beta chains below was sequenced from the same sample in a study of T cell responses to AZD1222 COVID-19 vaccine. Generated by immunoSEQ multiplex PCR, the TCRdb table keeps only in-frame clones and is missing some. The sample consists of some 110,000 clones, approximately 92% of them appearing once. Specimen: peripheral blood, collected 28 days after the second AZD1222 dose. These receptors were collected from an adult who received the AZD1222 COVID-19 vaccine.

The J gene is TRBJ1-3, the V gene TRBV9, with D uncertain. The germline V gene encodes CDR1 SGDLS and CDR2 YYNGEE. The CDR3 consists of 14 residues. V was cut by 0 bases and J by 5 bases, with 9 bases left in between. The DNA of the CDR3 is TGTGCCAGCAGCGTAGGATCACAGAGAAACACCATATATTTT. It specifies CASSVGSQRNTIYF.

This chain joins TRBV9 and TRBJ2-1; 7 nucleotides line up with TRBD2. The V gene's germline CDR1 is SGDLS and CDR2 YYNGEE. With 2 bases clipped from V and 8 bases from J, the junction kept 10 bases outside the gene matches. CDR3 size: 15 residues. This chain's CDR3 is CASSVAGAGTDEQFF. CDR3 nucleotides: TGTGCCAGCAGCGTGGCGGGAGCCGGGACGGATGAGCAGTTCTTC.

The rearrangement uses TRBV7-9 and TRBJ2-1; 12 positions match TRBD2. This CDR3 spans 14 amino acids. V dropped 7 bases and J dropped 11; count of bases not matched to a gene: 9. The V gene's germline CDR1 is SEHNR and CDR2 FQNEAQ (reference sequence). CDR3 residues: CASTRLAGDKKQFF. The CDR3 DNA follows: TGTGCCAGCACTCGACTAGCGGGAGATAAGAAGCAGTTCTTC.

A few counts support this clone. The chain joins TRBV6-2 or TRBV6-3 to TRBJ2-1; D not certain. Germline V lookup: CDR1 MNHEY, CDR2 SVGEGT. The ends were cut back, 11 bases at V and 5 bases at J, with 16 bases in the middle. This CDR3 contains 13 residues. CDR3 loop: CARNPPWDNEQFF. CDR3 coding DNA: TGTGCCCGCAACCCACCTTGGGACAATGAGCAGTTCTTC.